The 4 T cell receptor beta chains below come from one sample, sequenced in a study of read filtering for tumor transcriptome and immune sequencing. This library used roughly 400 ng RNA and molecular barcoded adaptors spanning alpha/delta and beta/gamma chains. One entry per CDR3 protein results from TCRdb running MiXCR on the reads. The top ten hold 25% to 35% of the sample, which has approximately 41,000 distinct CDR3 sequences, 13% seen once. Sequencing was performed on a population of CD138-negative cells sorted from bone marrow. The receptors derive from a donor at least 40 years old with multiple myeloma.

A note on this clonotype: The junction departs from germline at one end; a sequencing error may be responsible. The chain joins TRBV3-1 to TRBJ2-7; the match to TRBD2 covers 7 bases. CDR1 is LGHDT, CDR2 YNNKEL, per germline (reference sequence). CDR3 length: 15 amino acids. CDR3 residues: CASSPSGMVSNEQYF. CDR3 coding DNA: TGTGCCAGCAGCCCCAGCGGGATGGTCTCCAACGAGCAGTACTTC.

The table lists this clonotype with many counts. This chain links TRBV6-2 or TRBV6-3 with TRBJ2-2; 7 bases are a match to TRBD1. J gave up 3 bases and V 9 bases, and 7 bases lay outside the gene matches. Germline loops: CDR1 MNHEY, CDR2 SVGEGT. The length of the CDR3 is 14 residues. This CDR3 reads CASKGGADTGELFF. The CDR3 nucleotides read TGTGCCAGTAAAGGGGGCGCGGACACCGGGGAGCTGTTTTTT.

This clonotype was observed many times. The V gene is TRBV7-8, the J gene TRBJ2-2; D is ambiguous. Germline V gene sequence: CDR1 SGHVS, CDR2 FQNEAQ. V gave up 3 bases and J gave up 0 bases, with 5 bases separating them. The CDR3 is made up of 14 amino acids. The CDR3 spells CASSFNANTGELFF. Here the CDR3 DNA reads TGTGCCAGCAGCTTCAATGCGAACACCGGGGAGCTGTTTTTT.

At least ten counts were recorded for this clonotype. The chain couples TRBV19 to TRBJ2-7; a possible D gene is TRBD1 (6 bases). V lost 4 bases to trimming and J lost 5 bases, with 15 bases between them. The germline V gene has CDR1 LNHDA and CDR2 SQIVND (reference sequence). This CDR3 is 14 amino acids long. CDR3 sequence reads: CASSKKQGVDEQYF. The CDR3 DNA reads TGTGCCAGTAGTAAAAAACAGGGTGTAGACGAGCAGTACTTC.